The 5 T cell receptor beta chains below come from one sample, sequenced in a study of tumor-infiltrating lymphocytes in primary liver carcinoma. It was unsorted whole blood that yielded blood RNA, and germline DNA was also extracted. cDNA specific to TCR beta was made from 450 to 500 ng of total RNA, with a constant-region primer employed for priming. Three nested multiplex PCR rounds, a slightly modified ARM-PCR method, built the TCR beta libraries. The study ran its first two PCR rounds for around 10 cycles each, using TRBV1-TRBV30 forward primers and a C-beta reverse primer. TCRdb re-called the multiplex PCR reads through MiXCR, storing one row per CDR3 protein. This repertoire shows fewer than 350,000 distinct CDR3 sequences, around three fifths found once; its top ten account for about 6%. The sample taken for sequencing was peripheral blood. All receptors derive from a man aged 35-49 years with primary liver carcinoma and hepatitis B virus infection.

This clonotype was picked up many times. This chain joins TRBV10-3 and TRBJ1-3; 7 bases fit TRBD1. The CDR3 is 12 amino acids. Germline CDR1 ENHRY, CDR2 SYGVKD. V lost 5 bases, J lost 8 bases, and 3 bases stayed unmatched. The CDR3, as DNA: TGTGCCATCAGTCGACAGGGCCACACCATATATTTT. This gives the protein CAISRQGHTIYF.

The table lists this clonotype with a few counts. V and J are TRBV6-5 and TRBJ1-1, with D tentatively TRBD1 (6 bases). V shed 4 bases and J shed 11 bases, with 14 bases lying between them. This CDR3 is 12 amino acids long. Germline CDR1 and CDR2: MNHEY and SVGAGI. CDR3 amino acids: CASSSLQGGAFF. The DNA of the CDR3 is TGTGCCAGCAGTTCCTTACAGGGTGGGGCTTTCTTT.

Concerning this clonotype: A read error is possible here, since a much larger clone lies one base away. This CDR3 reads CASSQVAGIAGGRFF. CDR3 nucleotides: TGTGCCAGCAGCCAAGTAGCGGGCATAGCGGGAGGACGGTTCTTC. The rearrangement uses TRBV14 and TRBJ2-1; 10 bases line up with TRBD2. V dropped 1 base and J dropped 15; count of bases not matched to a gene: 12. The CDR3 length is 15 residues. CDR1 and CDR2 from the germline V gene are SGHDN and FVKESK.

The chain uses TRBV20-1 and TRBJ2-7; D assignment may be TRBD1 or TRBD2 (5 bases each). CDR1 is DFQATT and CDR2 is SNEGSKA in the germline V gene (reference sequence). Trimming took off 6 bases at V and 0 bases at J, with 18 bases between the two ends. This CDR3 is built from 15 residues. CDR3 in DNA: TGCAGTGCAACTAGAGCAGACAGCAACTCCTACGAGCAGTACTTC. This translates into CSATRADSNSYEQYF.

In its sample, this clonotype was seen many times. The genes are TRBV6-2 or TRBV6-3 and TRBJ2-7; D is unclear. Germline loops: CDR1 MNHEY, CDR2 SVGEGT. Deletions cut 0 bases from V and 2 bases from J, with 5 bases between. CDR3 size: 13 residues. CDR3 nucleotide sequence: TGTGCCAGCAGTTACTCGAGGACCTACGAGCAGTACTTC. It yields the protein CASSYSRTYEQYF.